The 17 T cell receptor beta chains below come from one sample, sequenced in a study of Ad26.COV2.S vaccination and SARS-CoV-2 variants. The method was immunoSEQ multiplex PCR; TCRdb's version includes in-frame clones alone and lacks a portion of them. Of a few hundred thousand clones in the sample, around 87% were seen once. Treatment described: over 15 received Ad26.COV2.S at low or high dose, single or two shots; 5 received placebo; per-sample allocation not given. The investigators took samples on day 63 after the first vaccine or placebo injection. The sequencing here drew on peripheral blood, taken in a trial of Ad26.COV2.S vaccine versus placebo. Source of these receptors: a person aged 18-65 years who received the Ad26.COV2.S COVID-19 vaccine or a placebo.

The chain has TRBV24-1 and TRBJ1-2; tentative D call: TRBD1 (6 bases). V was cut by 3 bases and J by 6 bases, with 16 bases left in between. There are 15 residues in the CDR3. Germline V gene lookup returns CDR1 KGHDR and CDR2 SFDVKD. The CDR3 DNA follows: TGTGCCACCAGTGATACTGACACAGGGTATAATGGCTACACCTTC. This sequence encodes CATSDTDTGYNGYTF.

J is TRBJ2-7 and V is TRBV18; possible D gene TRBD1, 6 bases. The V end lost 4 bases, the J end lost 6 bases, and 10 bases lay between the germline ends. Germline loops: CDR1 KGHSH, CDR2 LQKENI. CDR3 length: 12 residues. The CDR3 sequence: CASSQTGAEQYF. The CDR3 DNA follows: TGTGCCAGCTCACAGACAGGTGCCGAGCAGTACTTC.

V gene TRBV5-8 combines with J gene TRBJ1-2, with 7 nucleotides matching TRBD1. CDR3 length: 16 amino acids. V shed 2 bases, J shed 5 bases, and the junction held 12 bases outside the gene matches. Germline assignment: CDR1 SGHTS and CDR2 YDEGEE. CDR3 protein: CASSFIQGPSRYGYTF. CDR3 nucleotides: TGTGCCAGCAGCTTTATACAGGGGCCCTCCAGGTATGGCTACACCTTC.

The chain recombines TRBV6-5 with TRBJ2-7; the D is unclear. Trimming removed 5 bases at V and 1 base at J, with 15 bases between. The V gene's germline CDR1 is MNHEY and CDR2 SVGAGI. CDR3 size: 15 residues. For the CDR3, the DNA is TGTGCCAGCAGTATTGGGAAGGGTTCTTCCTACGAGCAGTACTTC. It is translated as CASSIGKGSSYEQYF.

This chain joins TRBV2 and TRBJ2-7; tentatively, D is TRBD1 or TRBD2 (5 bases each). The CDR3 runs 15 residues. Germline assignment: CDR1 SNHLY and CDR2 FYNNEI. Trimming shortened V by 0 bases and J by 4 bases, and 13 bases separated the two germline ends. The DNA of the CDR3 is TGTGCCAGCAGTGAAGCCGGGACGGCAACATACGAGCAGTACTTC. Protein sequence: CASSEAGTATYEQYF. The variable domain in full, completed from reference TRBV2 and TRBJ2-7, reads EPEVTQTPSHQVTQMGQEVILRCVPISNHLYFYWYRQILGQKVEFLVSFYNNEISEKSEIFDDQFSVERPDGSNFTLKIRSTKLEDSAMYFCASSEAGTATYEQYFGPGTRLTVT.

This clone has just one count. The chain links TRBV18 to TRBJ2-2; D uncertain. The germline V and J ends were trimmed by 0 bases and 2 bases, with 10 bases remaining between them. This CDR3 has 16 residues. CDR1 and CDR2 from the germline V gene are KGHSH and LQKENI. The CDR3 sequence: CASSPPVGPNTGELFF. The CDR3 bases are TGTGCCAGCTCACCACCGGTAGGGCCCAACACCGGGGAGCTGTTTTTT.

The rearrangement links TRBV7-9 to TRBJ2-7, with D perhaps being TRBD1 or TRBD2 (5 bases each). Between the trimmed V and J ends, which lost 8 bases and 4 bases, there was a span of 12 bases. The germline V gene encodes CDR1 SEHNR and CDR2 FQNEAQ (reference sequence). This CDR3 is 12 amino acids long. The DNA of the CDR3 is TGTGCCAGCGGCCGGGGCTGGTACGAGCAGTACTTC. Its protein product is CASGRGWYEQYF.

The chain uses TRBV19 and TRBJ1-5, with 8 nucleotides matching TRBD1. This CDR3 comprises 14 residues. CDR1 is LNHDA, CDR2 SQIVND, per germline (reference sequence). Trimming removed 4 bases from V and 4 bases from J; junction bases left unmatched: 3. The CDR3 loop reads CASSRGDRNQPQHF. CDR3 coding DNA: TGTGCCAGTAGTAGGGGGGACAGGAATCAGCCCCAGCATTTT.

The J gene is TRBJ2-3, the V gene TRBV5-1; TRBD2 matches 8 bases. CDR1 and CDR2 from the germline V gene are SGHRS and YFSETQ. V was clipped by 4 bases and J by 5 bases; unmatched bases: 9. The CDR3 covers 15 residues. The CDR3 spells CASSAAGALRDTQYF. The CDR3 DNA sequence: TGCGCCAGCAGCGCAGCGGGGGCCCTAAGAGATACGCAGTATTTT. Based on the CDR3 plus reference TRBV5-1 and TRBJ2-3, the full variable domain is KAGVTQTPRYLIKTRGQQVTLSCSPISGHRSVSWYQQTPGQGLQFLFEYFSETQRNKGNFPGRFSGRQFSNSRSEMNVSTLELGDSALYLCASSAAGALRDTQYFGPGTRLTVL.

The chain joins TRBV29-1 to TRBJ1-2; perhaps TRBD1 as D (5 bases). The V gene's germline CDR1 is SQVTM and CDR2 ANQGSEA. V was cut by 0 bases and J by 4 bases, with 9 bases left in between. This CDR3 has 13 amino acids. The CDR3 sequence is CSVEEGDGYGYTF. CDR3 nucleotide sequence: TGCAGCGTTGAAGAAGGGGATGGCTATGGCTACACCTTC.

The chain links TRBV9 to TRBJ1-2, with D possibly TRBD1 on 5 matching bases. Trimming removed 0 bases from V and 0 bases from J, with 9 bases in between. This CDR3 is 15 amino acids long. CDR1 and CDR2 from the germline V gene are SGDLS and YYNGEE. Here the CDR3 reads CASSVGGRPNYGYTF. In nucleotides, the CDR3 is TGTGCCAGCAGCGTAGGGGGACGGCCTAACTATGGCTACACCTTC.

CDR3 loop: CASSESGDGQPQHF. The CDR3 DNA is TGCGCCAGCAGTGAGAGTGGGGACGGTCAGCCCCAGCATTTT. This chain uses TRBV10-1 with TRBJ1-5; D may be TRBD1 (5 bases). Germline V gene data show CDR1 as WNHNN and CDR2 as SYGVQD (reference sequence). The CDR3 covers 14 residues. The ends were cut back, 2 bases at V and 6 bases at J, with 11 bases in the middle.

CDR3 amino acids: CATSDLSGGAGNEQFF. The CDR3 DNA is TGTGCCACCAGTGATTTAAGCGGGGGGGCCGGCAATGAGCAGTTCTTC. The chain joins TRBV24-1 to TRBJ2-1, with 10 bases lining up with TRBD2. The CDR3 is made up of 16 amino acids. V shed 1 base, J shed 6 bases, and the junction held 5 bases outside the gene matches. CDR1 is KGHDR and CDR2 is SFDVKD in the germline V gene.

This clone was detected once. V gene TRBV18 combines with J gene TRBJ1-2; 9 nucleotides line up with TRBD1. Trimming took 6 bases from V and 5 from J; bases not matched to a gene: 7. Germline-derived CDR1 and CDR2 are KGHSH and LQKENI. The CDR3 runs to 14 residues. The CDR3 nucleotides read TGTGCCAGCTCGCTGGGACAGGGTGAATATGGCTACACCTTC. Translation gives CASSLGQGEYGYTF. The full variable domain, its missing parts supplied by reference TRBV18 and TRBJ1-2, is NAGVMQNPRHLVRRRGQEARLRCSPMKGHSHVYWYRQLPEEGLKFMVYLQKENIIDESGMPKERFSAEFPKEGPSILRIQQVVRGDSAAYFCASSLGQGEYGYTFGSGTRLTVV.

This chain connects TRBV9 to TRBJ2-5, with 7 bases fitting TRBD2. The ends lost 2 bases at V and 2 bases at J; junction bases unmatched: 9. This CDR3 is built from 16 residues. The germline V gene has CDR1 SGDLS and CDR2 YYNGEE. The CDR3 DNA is TGTGCCAGCAGCGTGAATCCCATCGGGGGGCAAGAGACCCAGTACTTC. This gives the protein CASSVNPIGGQETQYF.

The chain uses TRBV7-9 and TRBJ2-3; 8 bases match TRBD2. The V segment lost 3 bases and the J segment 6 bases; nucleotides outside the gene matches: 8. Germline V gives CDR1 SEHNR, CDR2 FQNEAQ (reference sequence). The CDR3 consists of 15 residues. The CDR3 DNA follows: TGTGCCAGCAGCTTTGCGGGGGGTTCCCGGGATACGCAGTATTTT. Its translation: CASSFAGGSRDTQYF.

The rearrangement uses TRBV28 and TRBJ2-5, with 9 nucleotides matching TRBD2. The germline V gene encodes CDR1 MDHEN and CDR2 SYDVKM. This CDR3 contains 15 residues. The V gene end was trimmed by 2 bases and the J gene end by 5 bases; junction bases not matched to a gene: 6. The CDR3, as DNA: TGTGCCAGCAGTTTAGGCGGGGGGGCCGGTGAGACCCAGTACTTC. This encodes CASSLGGGAGETQYF. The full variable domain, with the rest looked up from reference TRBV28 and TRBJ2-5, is DVKVTQSSRYLVKRTGEKVFLECVQDMDHENMFWYRQDPGLGLRLIYFSYDVKMKEKGDIPEGYSVSREKKERFSLILESASTNQTSMYLCASSLGGGAGETQYFGPGTRLLVL.